This TCR beta chain originates from a study of neurological immune-mediated disorders. Whole-study results and caveats: TCR-beta repertoires seemed private in all groups, with no expanded CDR3 amino acid sequences shared. HTLV-1-associated myelopathy ranked highest for TCR clonal expansion and multiple sclerosis lowest, beneath healthy controls.

This clonotype occurred many times. The antigen remains unidentified. With 10-nucleotide random UMIs, 5'RACE was used to make the cDNA. Each CDR3 protein gets one entry after TCRdb re-called the 5' RACE reads with MiXCR. This sample has 46,000 or so distinct CDR3 sequences; about a tenth occur once, and the top ten carry roughly 20%. The source material was PBMCs. This clonotype was obtained from a woman aged 40 to 55 with HTLV-1-associated myelopathy (HAM/TSP).

This CDR3 reads CASSLDWGATYEQYF. The CDR3 coding sequence is TGTGCCAGCAGCTTGGATTGGGGGGCGACCTACGAGCAGTACTTC. This chain connects TRBV5-5 to TRBJ2-7; D is perhaps TRBD1 or TRBD2 (6 bases each). The CDR3 sequence is 15 residues long. V gave up 0 bases and J gave up 2 bases, with 12 bases separating them. CDR1 and CDR2 from the germline V gene are SGHKS and YYEKEE (reference sequence).